Listed here are 7 T cell receptor beta chains from one sample, sequenced in a study of control samples from healthy donors and cancer patients (dated by TCRdb to about 2020). The protocol used for the library was the immunoSEQ multiplex PCR assay. In its TCRdb copy, this immuneACCESS table keeps in-frame sequences only and misses some clones. Where compared with another copy, unresolved V genes explain less than half of these, and the others have no known cause. This sample lists 15,000 to 20,000 clones; 88% were detected once. The ten most abundant clones make up just over 9% of the sample. Input material: PBMCs. These receptors all stem from a woman aged 60-70 years with head and neck cancer.

CDR3 DNA: TGTGCCAGCCGAATGAGGGGAAGCACAGATACGCAGTATTTT. Amino acids: CASRMRGSTDTQYF. J is TRBJ2-3 and V is TRBV27, with D possibly being TRBD1 or TRBD2 (5 bases each). The V and J ends lost 8 bases and 0 bases respectively, with 12 bases between them. CDR3 length equals 14 residues. Germline-derived CDR1 and CDR2 are MNHEY and SMNVEV (reference sequence).

This clone is a singleton in its sample. The chain combines TRBV5-1 with TRBJ2-7; D possibly corresponds to TRBD1 (5 bases). Deletions cut 0 bases from V and 3 bases from J, with 10 bases between. The CDR3 has 14 residues. Germline CDR1 and CDR2: SGHRS and YFSETQ. CDR3 sequence: CASSLGQIDYEQYF. CDR3 nucleotides: TGCGCCAGCAGCTTGGGACAGATCGACTACGAGCAGTACTTC.

The V and J genes are TRBV28 and TRBJ1-5; D remains ambiguous. V was cut by 6 bases and J by 5 bases, with 17 bases left in between. Germline V gives CDR1 MDHEN, CDR2 SYDVKM. The CDR3 sequence is 15 residues long. The CDR3, as DNA: TGTGCCAGCAGGCCTGACGTGATGCCTGATCAGCCCCAGCATTTT. Translated, it gives CASRPDVMPDQPQHF. The full variable domain, with the rest looked up from reference TRBV28 and TRBJ1-5, is DVKVTQSSRYLVKRTGEKVFLECVQDMDHENMFWYRQDPGLGLRLIYFSYDVKMKEKGDIPEGYSVSREKKERFSLILESASTNQTSMYLCASRPDVMPDQPQHFGDGTRLSIL.

V gene TRBV18 combines with J gene TRBJ1-1, with D perhaps matching TRBD1 (6 bases). This CDR3 region has 14 residues. In germline, CDR1 is KGHSH, CDR2 LQKENI. Trimming removed 6 bases at V and 3 bases at J, with 14 bases between. CDR3 sequence reads: CASSDGQSYTEAFF. The DNA of the CDR3 is TGTGCCAGCTCGGATGGACAGAGTTACACTGAAGCTTTCTTT.

This sequence joins TRBV6-1 and TRBJ1-1; unclear D gene. Germline CDR1 and CDR2: MNHNS and SASEGT. The V and J ends lost 1 base and 6 bases respectively, with 9 bases between them. The CDR3 loop spans 13 amino acids. CDR3 residues: CASSEVESAEAFF. CDR3 sequence (DNA): TGTGCCAGCAGTGAAGTGGAGAGTGCTGAAGCTTTCTTT.

The CDR3 nucleotides are TGTGCCAGCAGTTTGGTTTATGCAGATACGCAGTATTTT. Translated: CASSLVYADTQYF. The chain employs TRBV28 and TRBJ2-3; no clear D gene. Germline CDR1 is MDHEN and CDR2 is SYDVKM. This CDR3 has 13 amino acids. The V and J ends lost 3 bases and 4 bases respectively, with 8 bases between them.

The chain employs TRBV28 and TRBJ1-1; D gene ambiguous. Germline CDR1 and CDR2: MDHEN and SYDVKM. V gave up 3 bases and J gave up 4 bases, with 6 bases separating them. The CDR3 sequence is 12 residues long. The CDR3 DNA reads TGTGCCAGCAGTTTTTGGGGCACTGAAGCTTTCTTT. It specifies CASSFWGTEAFF.